Shown below are 7 T cell receptor beta chains from a single sample sequenced in a study of T cell changes during pregnancy in multiple sclerosis. The repertoire was sequenced with immunoSEQ multiplex PCR; TCRdb's copy has only in-frame clones and lacks some. Among 95,000 to 150,000 clones listed, 93% were seen once. Here the sequenced sample was peripheral blood, taken before pregnancy. The source of these receptors is a female donor with multiple sclerosis, enrolled in a pregnancy study.

The chain employs TRBV28 and TRBJ1-5, with D perhaps TRBD1 (6 bases). Germline lookup yields CDR1 MDHEN and CDR2 SYDVKM. Trimming pared 4 bases from V and 5 bases from J, leaving 21 bases between. The length of the CDR3 is 17 residues. The DNA for the CDR3 is TGTGCCAGCAGTTCGACAGGCCCCAACCCCCCCTATCAGCCCCAGCATTTT. Amino acids: CASSSTGPNPPYQPQHF.

The rearrangement joins TRBV30 to TRBJ2-7; 8 bases are shared with TRBD1. J gave up 4 bases and V 5 bases, and 4 bases lay outside the gene matches. The CDR3 totals 12 residues. Germline V lookup: CDR1 GTSNPN, CDR2 SVGIG (reference sequence). The CDR3 region has the DNA TGTGCCTGGGGACAGGGCTGGTACGAGCAGTACTTC. This sequence encodes CAWGQGWYEQYF.

The rearrangement links TRBV6-6 to TRBJ2-5; TRBD2 is a possible D gene (6 bases). CDR3 length: 13 residues. Germline CDR1 reads MNHNY; CDR2 reads SVGAGI (reference sequence). V dropped 7 bases and J dropped 4 bases, with 13 bases sitting between them. The CDR3 nucleotides are TGTGCCAGCACCCTGGAGGGTTTAGAGACCCAGTACTTC. Encoded protein: CASTLEGLETQYF.

The chain uses TRBV6-5 and TRBJ1-1; TRBD1 aligns across 8 bases. Per the germline V gene, CDR1 is MNHEY and CDR2 is SVGAGI. V trimming: 3 bases; J trimming: 4 bases; junction bases outside the gene matches: 10. The length of the CDR3 is 16 residues. The CDR3 here is CASSYIQGVGGTEAFF. The CDR3 DNA reads as TGTGCCAGCAGTTATATACAGGGGGTGGGCGGCACTGAAGCTTTCTTT.

The V call is TRBV19, the J call TRBJ1-2, with a possible D match to TRBD1 (6 bases). Germline loops: CDR1 LNHDA, CDR2 SQIVND (reference sequence). Trimming removed 3 bases at V and 5 bases at J, with 19 bases between. This CDR3 is 16 amino acids long. CDR3: CASSMGPRTDAYGYTF. In DNA form, the CDR3 reads TGTGCCAGTAGTATGGGCCCTCGGACAGACGCTTATGGCTACACCTTC.

The rearrangement joins TRBV27 to TRBJ2-3, with 8 bases aligning to TRBD2. Germline V gives CDR1 MNHEY, CDR2 SMNVEV (reference sequence). V trimming: 5 bases; J trimming: 2 bases; junction bases outside the gene matches: 12. This CDR3 is built from 17 residues. CDR3 region: CASSRDTPTSVTDTQYF. The CDR3 DNA reads as TGTGCCAGCAGTAGGGACACTCCGACTAGCGTCACAGATACGCAGTATTTT.

V and J are TRBV30 and TRBJ2-1; TRBD2 aligns across 11 bases. CDR1 is GTSNPN and CDR2 is SVGIG in the germline V gene (reference sequence). This CDR3 spans 14 amino acids. V lost 0 bases and J lost 9; bases outside the gene matches: 4. The CDR3 reads CAWSVGLAEGEQFF. Here the CDR3 DNA reads TGTGCCTGGAGTGTGGGACTAGCGGAAGGTGAGCAGTTCTTC.